This T cell receptor beta chain was observed in a study of CD8+CD57+ T cells in acquired aplastic anemia. Overall study results and limits: The study identified almost 30 CD8+ CDR3 sequences shared by patients and controls. Any difference that existed in CD8+ Simpson's diversity between patients and controls was not significant.

Patients included in sequencing had previously demonstrated CD8+CD57+ cell expansion by flow cytometry. At the time of blood sampling, patients had not yet received any therapy. J was trimmed by 7 bases and V by 0 bases; bases with no gene match: 10. Germline loops: CDR1 SGHAT, CDR2 FQNNGV. The CDR3 is 17 residues long. This clonotype was seen at least ten times. The antigen is unknown. Profiling that covered TCR beta VDJ and CDR3 relied on genomic DNA as its template. TCRdb called the reads again in MiXCR, with one record for every CDR3 protein. This sample yields roughly 260,000 distinct CDR3 sequences, of which approximately 50% are seen a single time; 7% to 9.5% belongs to the top ten.

The sequencing input was sorted CD4+, CD8+, or CD8+CD57+ T cells (not recorded which) from PBMCs. The genes are TRBV11-2 and TRBJ2-1; 9 nucleotides align to TRBD2. This TCR came from a human donor with aplastic anemia. The CDR3 region is CASSLDGGRAWWNEQFF. The DNA of the CDR3 is TGTGCCAGCAGCTTAGATGGCGGGAGGGCCTGGTGGAATGAGCAGTTCTTC.